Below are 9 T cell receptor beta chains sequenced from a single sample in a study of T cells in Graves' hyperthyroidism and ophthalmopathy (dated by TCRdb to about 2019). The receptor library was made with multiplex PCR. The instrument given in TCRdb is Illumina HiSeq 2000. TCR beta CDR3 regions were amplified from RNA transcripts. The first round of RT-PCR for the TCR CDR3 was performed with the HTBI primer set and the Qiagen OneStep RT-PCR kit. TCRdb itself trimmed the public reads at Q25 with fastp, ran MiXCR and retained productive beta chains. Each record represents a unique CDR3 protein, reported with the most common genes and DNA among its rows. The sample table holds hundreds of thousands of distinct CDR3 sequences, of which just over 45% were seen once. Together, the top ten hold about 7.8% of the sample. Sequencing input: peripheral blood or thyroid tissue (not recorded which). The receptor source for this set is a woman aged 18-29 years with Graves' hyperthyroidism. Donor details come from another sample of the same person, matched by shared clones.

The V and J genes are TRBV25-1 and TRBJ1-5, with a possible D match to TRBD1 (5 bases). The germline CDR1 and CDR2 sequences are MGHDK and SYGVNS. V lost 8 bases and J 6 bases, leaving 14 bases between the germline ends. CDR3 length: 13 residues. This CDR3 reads CASLSGAGQPQHF. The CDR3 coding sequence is TGTGCCAGCTTGAGCGGGGCTGGTCAGCCCCAGCATTTT. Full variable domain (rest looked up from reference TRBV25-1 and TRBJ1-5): EADIYQTPRYLVIGTGKKITLECSQTMGHDKMYWYQQDPGMELHLIHYSYGVNSTEKGDLSSESTVSRIRTEHFPLTLESARPSHTSQYLCASLSGAGQPQHFGDGTRLSIL.

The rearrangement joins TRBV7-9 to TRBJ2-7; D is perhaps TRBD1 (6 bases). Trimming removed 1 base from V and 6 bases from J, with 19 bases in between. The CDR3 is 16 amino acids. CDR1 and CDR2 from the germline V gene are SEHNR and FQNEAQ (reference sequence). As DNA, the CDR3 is TGTGCCAGCAGCTTAGTGCTAGGGGGTAATCAAGGCGAGCAGTACTTC. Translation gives CASSLVLGGNQGEQYF.

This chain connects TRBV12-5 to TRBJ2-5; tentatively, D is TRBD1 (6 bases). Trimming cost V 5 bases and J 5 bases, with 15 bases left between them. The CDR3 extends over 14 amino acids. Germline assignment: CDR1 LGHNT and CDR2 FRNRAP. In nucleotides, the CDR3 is TGTGCTAGTGGTGATACAGGGTCCTCGGAGACCCAGTACTTC. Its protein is CASGDTGSSETQYF.

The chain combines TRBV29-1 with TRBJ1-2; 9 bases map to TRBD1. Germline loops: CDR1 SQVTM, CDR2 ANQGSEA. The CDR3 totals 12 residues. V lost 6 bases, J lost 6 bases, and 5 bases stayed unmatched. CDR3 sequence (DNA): TGCAGCGTGCTACAGGGGGCGCATGGCTACACCTTC. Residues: CSVLQGAHGYTF.

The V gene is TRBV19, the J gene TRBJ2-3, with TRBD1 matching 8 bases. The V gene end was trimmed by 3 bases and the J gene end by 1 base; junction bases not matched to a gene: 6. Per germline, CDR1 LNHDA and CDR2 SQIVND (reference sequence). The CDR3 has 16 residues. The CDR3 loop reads CASSIFEGQGTDTQYF. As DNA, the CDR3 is TGTGCCAGTAGTATCTTCGAGGGACAGGGCACAGATACGCAGTATTTT.

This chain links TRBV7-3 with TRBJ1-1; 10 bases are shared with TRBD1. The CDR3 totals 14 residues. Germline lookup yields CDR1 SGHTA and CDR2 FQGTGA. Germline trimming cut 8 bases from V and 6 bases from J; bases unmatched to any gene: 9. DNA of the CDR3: TGTGCCAGCTCTCCGGGACAGGGGTCCCCTGAAGCTTTCTTT. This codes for CASSPGQGSPEAFF.

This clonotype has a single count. The CDR3 DNA reads TGTGCCACCAGTGATCTGTCGGGGACTAGCACAGATACGCAGTATTTT. The encoded protein is CATSDLSGTSTDTQYF. The chain employs TRBV24-1 and TRBJ2-3; D possibly corresponds to TRBD2 (6 bases). This CDR3 region has 16 residues. Trimming pared 3 bases from V and 0 bases from J, leaving 12 bases between. CDR1 KGHDR and CDR2 SFDVKD come from the germline V gene.

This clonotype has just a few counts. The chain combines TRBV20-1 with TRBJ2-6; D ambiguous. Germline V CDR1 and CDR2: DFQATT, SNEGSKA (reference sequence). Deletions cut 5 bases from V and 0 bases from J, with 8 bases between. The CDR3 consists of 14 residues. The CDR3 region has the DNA TGCAGTGCTTTGGCCCACTCTGGGGCCAACGTCCTGACTTTC. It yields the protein CSALAHSGANVLTF.

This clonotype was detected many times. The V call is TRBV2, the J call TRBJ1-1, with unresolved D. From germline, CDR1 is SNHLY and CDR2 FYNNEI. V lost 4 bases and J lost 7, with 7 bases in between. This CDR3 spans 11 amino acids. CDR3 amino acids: CASSGWDEAFF. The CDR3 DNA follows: TGTGCCAGCAGTGGATGGGATGAAGCTTTCTTT.